This T cell receptor (beta chain) originates from a study of cytomegalovirus exposure and HLA in healthy donors. Regarding the study as a whole: The study had only CMV serostatus as immune exposure information.

V was pared by 3 bases and J by 2 bases, with 17 bases between. Germline V gene data show CDR1 as LNHNV and CDR2 as YYDKDF (reference sequence). CDR3 size: 17 residues. Remarks on this clone: The antigen is unknown.

Vbeta (60) and Jbeta (13) primers were used in the PCR. In the authors' methods: Per a later analysis, the number of unique TCR beta chains was about 80 million, of which some 10 million were shared. TCRdb's copy holds only in-frame clones and misses some; the assay was immunoSEQ multiplex PCR. V, J and clone size reflect that table, while D and trimming were determined from the DNA. The table includes 100,000 to 150,000 clones, about 74% detected once. This sequence was found in a woman aged 55 to 70 in good health and CMV-seronegative. The sample was PBMCs. V usage is TRBV15 and J usage is TRBJ1-5, with TRBD1 as a possible D gene (5 bases). As DNA, the CDR3 is TGTGCCACCAGCAGCCTGTTTTCCGACAGCCGCAATCAGCCCCAGCATTTT. This encodes CATSSLFSDSRNQPQHF. Combining the CDR3 with reference TRBV15 and TRBJ1-5 gives the whole variable domain DAMVIQNPRYQVTQFGKPVTLSCSQTLNHNVMYWYQQKSSQAPKLLFHYYDKDFNNEADTPDNFQSRRPNTSFCFLDIRSPGLGDTAMYLCATSSLFSDSRNQPQHFGDGTRLSIL.